The 30 T cell receptor beta chains in this list originate from one sample, sequenced in a study of cytomegalovirus exposure and HLA in healthy donors. PCR employed 60 Vbeta and 13 Jbeta primers. Assay used: immunoSEQ multiplex PCR; TCRdb lists only in-frame clones, some missing. The sample contains about 160,000 clones, about 85% of which appear only once. The specimen sequenced was PBMCs. These receptors were taken from a man younger than 35 in good health and CMV-seropositive.

This chain links TRBV4-1 with TRBJ2-1; D perhaps matches TRBD2 (6 bases). This CDR3 comprises 15 residues. The germline V gene has CDR1 MGHRA and CDR2 YSYEKL. V lost 6 bases and J lost 7, with 19 bases in between. The CDR3 loop reads CASRLLGGSKNEQFF. The DNA for the CDR3 is TGCGCCAGCAGACTCCTTGGGGGGTCGAAAAATGAGCAGTTCTTC.

This chain uses TRBV7-8 with TRBJ2-7; D gene unclear. The CDR3 loop spans 15 amino acids. The ends were cut back, 1 base at V and 6 bases at J, with 16 bases in the middle. Germline V CDR1 and CDR2: SGHVS, FQNEAQ. The CDR3 sequence: CASSLGAGITPEQYF. The CDR3 coding sequence is TGTGCCAGCAGCTTAGGGGCAGGTATTACTCCCGAGCAGTACTTC.

The V and J genes are TRBV6-5 and TRBJ2-3; the match to TRBD2 covers 12 bases. V was pared by 4 bases and J by 4 bases, with 3 bases of the junction left unmatched. The CDR3 sequence is 15 residues long. CDR1 is MNHEY, CDR2 SVGAGI, per germline. This chain's CDR3 is CASSLLAGGPDTQYF. CDR3 DNA: TGTGCCAGCAGTTTGCTAGCGGGGGGGCCAGATACGCAGTATTTT.

A word on this clone: One junction end does not reproduce the germline sequence, and a read error may be involved. The chain combines TRBV6-5 with TRBJ2-5; TRBD2 aligns across 7 bases. The germline V gene encodes CDR1 MNHEY and CDR2 SVGAGI. There are 16 residues in the CDR3. CDR3 region: CASSYSLAGVQKTQYF. CDR3 in DNA: TGTGCCAGCAGTTACTCTTTGGCGGGGGTCCAAAAGACCCAGTACTTC.

V usage is TRBV10-3 and J usage is TRBJ2-3; 9 bases line up with TRBD2. The ends lost 0 bases at V and 4 bases at J; junction bases unmatched: 5. The germline gives CDR1 ENHRY, CDR2 SYGVKD. CDR3 length: 16 residues. Here the CDR3 reads CAISESWAGGADTQYF. The CDR3 DNA sequence: TGTGCCATCAGTGAGTCTTGGGCGGGGGGGGCAGATACGCAGTATTTT.

The sample holds one count of this clone. The chain recombines TRBV4-3 with TRBJ2-7; TRBD2 might be the D (5 bases). The germline CDR1 and CDR2 sequences are LGHNA and YSLEER. The CDR3 is 14 residues long. Between the trimmed V and J ends, which lost 4 bases and 3 bases, there was a span of 13 bases. This chain's CDR3 is CASSPNYRDYEQYF. CDR3 DNA: TGCGCCAGCAGCCCTAATTATCGGGACTACGAGCAGTACTTC.

The rearrangement uses TRBV10-3 and TRBJ2-2; D is perhaps TRBD1 (6 bases). This CDR3 has 16 amino acids. V was clipped by 0 bases and J by 4 bases, with 12 bases between them. The V gene's germline CDR1 is ENHRY and CDR2 SYGVKD. The CDR3 DNA reads as TGTGCCATCAGTGAGTCAAGGGGGTCGGTCACCGGGGAGCTGTTTTTT. Its protein is CAISESRGSVTGELFF.

Regarding this clone: Mismatch with germline at one junction end may stem from a read error. The chain uses TRBV7-3 and TRBJ2-5, with TRBD2 identical over 8 bases. Germline CDR1 and CDR2: SGHTA and FQGTGA. The CDR3 runs 15 residues. CDR3 sequence: CASSPRLARREAQYF. As DNA, the CDR3 is TGTGCCAGCAGCCCAAGACTAGCGAGGAGAGAGGCCCAGTACTTC.

The chain carries TRBV27 and TRBJ2-7; D might be TRBD2 (5 bases). The CDR3 runs to 14 residues. V lost 5 bases to trimming and J lost 0 bases, with 11 bases between them. The V gene's germline CDR1 is MNHEY and CDR2 SMNVEV (reference sequence). The CDR3 DNA sequence: TGTGCCAGCAGTCCAGGAGGTCCCTCCTACGAGCAGTACTTC. The encoded protein is CASSPGGPSYEQYF.

The V call is TRBV4-3, the J call TRBJ2-1; no clear D gene. There are 13 residues in the CDR3. Trimming pared 0 bases from V and 5 bases from J, leaving 5 bases between. CDR1 is LGHNA, CDR2 YSLEER, per germline. In DNA form, the CDR3 reads TGCGCCAGCAGCCAAGAACTAAACAATGAGCAGTTCTTC. It is translated as CASSQELNNEQFF.

This clone was detected once. CDR3 amino acids: CASSLVGGQKNTEAFF. The CDR3 nucleotides are TGTGCCAGCAGCTTAGTAGGGGGACAGAAGAACACTGAAGCTTTCTTT. This chain uses TRBV7-2 with TRBJ1-1, with 7 bases fitting TRBD1. The CDR3 is made up of 16 amino acids. Germline trimming cut 1 base from V and 1 base from J; bases unmatched to any gene: 6. Germline CDR1 and CDR2: SGHTA and FQGNSA.

The genes are TRBV6-5 and TRBJ1-5; 7 bases are a match to TRBD1. Germline assignment: CDR1 MNHEY and CDR2 SVGAGI. The ends lost 5 bases at V and 4 bases at J; junction bases unmatched: 5. The CDR3 length is 14 residues. This CDR3 reads CASSEDRLNQPQHF. The CDR3 DNA reads TGTGCCAGCAGTGAGGACAGGCTAAATCAGCCCCAGCATTTT.

This clone was recorded once. The chain employs TRBV5-1 and TRBJ2-3; the match to TRBD1 covers 8 bases. From germline, CDR1 is SGHRS and CDR2 YFSETQ. This CDR3 contains 16 residues. V gave up 3 bases and J gave up 0 bases; unmatched junction bases: 6. CDR3 sequence (DNA): TGCGCCAGCAGCTCCGGGACAGGAGGGAGCACAGATACGCAGTATTTT. Its translation: CASSSGTGGSTDTQYF.

The chain uses TRBV21-1 and TRBJ1-2; the D call in the table, TRBD1, was not verified against the DNA. TRBV21-1 is classified as a pseudogene. The CDR3 covers 14 residues. The DNA for the CDR3 is TGTGCCAGCAGCAACCCCGAGACAGGCTATGGCTACACCTTC. Amino acid sequence: CASSNPETGYGYTF.

This clone was observed a single time. The V and J genes are TRBV19 and TRBJ1-5; a weak D match, TRBD1 (5 bases). Germline loops: CDR1 LNHDA, CDR2 SQIVND (reference sequence). The germline V and J ends were trimmed by 8 bases and 3 bases, with 11 bases remaining between them. The CDR3 runs 13 residues. The CDR3 DNA follows: TGTGCCAGTTCAGGGTATAACAATCAGCCCCAGCATTTT. Protein: CASSGYNNQPQHF.

The chain recombines TRBV4-1 with TRBJ2-3; 8 nucleotides align to TRBD2. Germline CDR1 and CDR2: MGHRA and YSYEKL. Trimming cost V 5 bases and J 6 bases; bases outside gene matches: 13. The CDR3 is 16 residues long. CDR3 in amino acids: CASSILAENFGDTQYF. The CDR3 coding sequence is TGCGCCAGCAGCATACTAGCGGAGAACTTTGGGGATACGCAGTATTTT.

This chain links TRBV7-8 with TRBJ2-7, with 8 bases lining up with TRBD2. The CDR3 consists of 15 residues. Germline lookup yields CDR1 SGHVS and CDR2 FQNEAQ. Losses at the gene ends were 1 base for V and 7 bases for J; bases not matched to a gene: 9. The CDR3 DNA sequence: TGTGCCAGCAGCTTAGTTCCCGGGGGGGAGGGGGAGCAGTACTTC. The encoded protein is CASSLVPGGEGEQYF.

V usage is TRBV11-2 and J usage is TRBJ2-5; TRBD2 agrees at 10 bases. CDR3 length equals 14 residues. With V trimmed by 3 bases and J by 5 bases, 3 bases remained unmatched. CDR1 and CDR2 from the germline V gene are SGHAT and FQNNGV. CDR3 DNA: TGTGCCAGCAGCTTCAGCGGGGGGGTGGAGACCCAGTACTTC. Its translation is CASSFSGGVETQYF.

The chain joins TRBV11-1 to TRBJ1-2; 8 nucleotides line up with TRBD1. V trimming: 1 base; J trimming: 8 bases; junction bases outside the gene matches: 3. The CDR3 contains 13 residues. Germline V gene sequence: CDR1 SGHAT, CDR2 FQDESV (reference sequence). In DNA, the CDR3 is TGTGCCAGCAGCTTAGGACAGGGGAGCGGCTACACCTTC. Translated: CASSLGQGSGYTF.

This clone was seen a single time. The chain links TRBV7-6 to TRBJ2-3; TRBD2 agrees at 8 bases. Germline trimming cut 1 base from V and 1 base from J; bases unmatched to any gene: 1. The CDR3 consists of 15 residues. The germline V gene encodes CDR1 SGHVS and CDR2 FNYEAQ. CDR3 loop: CASSLVLAGTDTQYF. As DNA, the CDR3 is TGTGCCAGCAGCTTAGTACTAGCGGGCACAGATACGCAGTATTTT.

The V and J genes are TRBV27 and TRBJ2-7, with 10 bases lining up with TRBD1. The CDR3 is made up of 16 amino acids. The J segment lost 1 base and the V segment lost 4 bases, leaving 7 bases of the junction unmatched. CDR1 is MNHEY, CDR2 SMNVEV, per germline (reference sequence). The chain's CDR3 is CASSSFRDRGSYEQYF. DNA for the CDR3: TGTGCCAGCAGTTCCTTCCGGGACAGGGGTTCCTACGAGCAGTACTTC.

CDR3 in DNA: TGTGCCAGCAGTGCCCCGGTCCATGGCTACACCTTC. Translation: CASSAPVHGYTF. This sequence joins TRBV25-1 and TRBJ1-2; no firm D call. V was trimmed by 4 bases and J by 6 bases, leaving 9 bases between them. The CDR3 extends over 12 amino acids. Looked up from germline, CDR1 is MGHDK and CDR2 is SYGVNS.

This chain joins TRBV7-9 and TRBJ2-3; D is uncertain. Germline V gene data show CDR1 as SEHNR and CDR2 as FQNEAQ (reference sequence). Trimming took 1 base from V and 5 from J, leaving 7 bases between them. The length of the CDR3 is 13 residues. The CDR3 nucleotides are TGTGCCAGCAGCTTAGACGGTAGAGATACGCAGTATTTT. Translated: CASSLDGRDTQYF. Combining the CDR3 with reference TRBV7-9 and TRBJ2-3 gives the whole variable domain DTGVSQNPRHKITKRGQNVTFRCDPISEHNRLYWYRQTLGQGPEFLTYFQNEAQLEKSRLLSDRFSAERPKGSFSTLEIQRTEQGDSAMYLCASSLDGRDTQYFGPGTRLTVL.

A few counts support this clone. This sequence joins TRBV5-1 and TRBJ2-7; 7 nucleotides align to TRBD1. Germline V gene sequence: CDR1 SGHRS, CDR2 YFSETQ. The CDR3 has 17 residues. Trimming took 4 bases from V and 4 from J; bases not matched to a gene: 17. The CDR3 region has the DNA TGCGCCAGCAGCAACAGACAGGGTAGCTCAGGCAGTTACGAGCAGTACTTC. Translation gives CASSNRQGSSGSYEQYF.

The chain uses TRBV5-6 and TRBJ2-7; 7 nucleotides agree with TRBD2. Losses at the gene ends were 4 bases for V and 4 bases for J; bases not matched to a gene: 8. This CDR3 comprises 14 residues. Germline V gene lookup returns CDR1 SGHDT and CDR2 YYEEEE. CDR3 sequence: CASSTNLAAYEQYF. The CDR3 nucleotides read TGTGCCAGCAGCACCAACCTAGCGGCATACGAGCAGTACTTC.

This chain joins TRBV5-1 and TRBJ1-4; 7 bases fit TRBD1. The germline V gene has CDR1 SGHRS and CDR2 YFSETQ. The CDR3 consists of 15 residues. V dropped 5 bases and J dropped 0; count of bases not matched to a gene: 4. The CDR3: CASRVGQATNEKLFF. For the CDR3, the DNA is TGCGCCAGCAGAGTTGGACAGGCAACTAATGAAAAACTGTTTTTT.

This clone was seen once. The chain is built from TRBV4-3 and TRBJ1-2; D is uncertain. V lost 0 bases to trimming and J lost 2 bases, with 13 bases between them. Germline CDR1 is LGHNA and CDR2 is YSLEER. The CDR3 length is 16 residues. CDR3 sequence reads: CASSQDPGHLNYGYTF. The CDR3 coding sequence is TGCGCCAGCAGCCAAGATCCCGGTCACCTAAACTATGGCTACACCTTC.

This clone was detected only once. The chain joins TRBV6-5 to TRBJ1-1, with 7 nucleotides matching TRBD1. There are 13 residues in the CDR3. The germline V gene has CDR1 MNHEY and CDR2 SVGAGI. J lost 1 base, V lost 6 bases, and 2 bases had no gene match. CDR3 protein: CASSYRGNTEAFF. As DNA, the CDR3 is TGTGCCAGCAGCTACAGGGGGAACACTGAAGCTTTCTTT.

The gene calls are TRBV6-1 and TRBJ2-7; a weak D match, TRBD2 (5 bases). The ends were cut back, 2 bases at V and 5 bases at J, with 7 bases in the middle. Germline CDR1 is MNHNS and CDR2 is SASEGT. The CDR3 totals 12 residues. CDR3 sequence (DNA): TGTGCCAGCAGTGAACCGGGAAACGAGCAGTACTTC. This encodes CASSEPGNEQYF.

V is TRBV6-6 and J is TRBJ1-6; 9 bases line up with TRBD1. The CDR3 is made up of 16 amino acids. Germline CDR1 is MNHNY and CDR2 is SVGAGI (reference sequence). J was trimmed by 5 bases and V by 5 bases; bases with no gene match: 7. This chain's CDR3 is CASSTRTGANNSPLHF. CDR3 DNA sequence: TGTGCCAGCAGTACCAGGACAGGGGCGAATAATTCACCCCTCCACTTT.